This T cell receptor beta chain derives from a study of blood T cell repertoires in COVID-19. At the level of the study: Italy, Spain and the United States were the sources of the convalescent and acute COVID-19 samples. PBMCs, B-cell-depleted T cells, or T cells provided the cDNA or gDNA that made up the material.

The CDR3 length is 15 residues. The germline gives CDR1 MNHEY, CDR2 SVGAGI. V shed 5 bases and J shed 3 bases, with 16 bases lying between them. Study processing details: Cell counts per sample came from amplifying reference gene primers. Assay: immunoSEQ multiplex PCR; the TCRdb copy retains only in-frame clones and omits some. The V and J calls and clone size come from that table; D and trimming were worked out from the DNA. The profile shows approximately 240,000 clones, about 86% of them singletons. The rearrangement uses TRBV6-5 and TRBJ1-2; D might be TRBD1 (6 bases). This clonotype was obtained from an older woman with acute or convalescent COVID-19. The source material was peripheral blood. The CDR3 loop reads CASSRQAKGDYGYTF. The CDR3 nucleotides read TGTGCCAGCAGTCGACAGGCAAAGGGTGACTATGGCTACACCTTC.